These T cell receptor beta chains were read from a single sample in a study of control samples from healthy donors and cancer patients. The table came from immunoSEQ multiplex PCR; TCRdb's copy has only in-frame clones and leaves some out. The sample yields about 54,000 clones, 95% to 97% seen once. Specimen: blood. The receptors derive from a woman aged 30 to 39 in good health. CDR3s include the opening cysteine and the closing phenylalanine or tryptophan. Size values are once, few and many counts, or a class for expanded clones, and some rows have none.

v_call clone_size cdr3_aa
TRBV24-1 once CATSGRLSTDTQYF
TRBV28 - CASSFPWDRGMNTEAFF
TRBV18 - CASSPVAGTALGKLFF
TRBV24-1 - CATSDFTSTSGRRIEQFF
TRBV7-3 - CASSLTGLAGATQYF
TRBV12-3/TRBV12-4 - CASSSNVYEQYF
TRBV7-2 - CASSFFGTGYGYTF
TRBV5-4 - CASSSEASSYEQYF
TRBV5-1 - CASSTRTGTNEKLFF
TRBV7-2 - CASSSTGSNYGYTF
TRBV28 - CASSLLGQGSRTEAFF
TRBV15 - CATSREEYTDTQYF
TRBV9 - CASSVEVGTGSYNEQFF
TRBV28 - CASRTGAARNQPQHF
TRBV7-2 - CASSPGAGTDTQYF
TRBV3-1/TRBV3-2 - CASRRTSGNDEQFF
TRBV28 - CASSFGTPSQPQHF
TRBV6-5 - CASSPQGTGELFF
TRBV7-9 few CASSLEGTGPQETQYF
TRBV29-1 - CSVEVGPGLAVFF
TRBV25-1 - CASSFTGGWYEKLFF
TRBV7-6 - CASSPLRVGNLVRQQFF
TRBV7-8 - CASSLTSIPGGTEAFF